This entry lists 18 T cell receptor beta chains sequenced from one sample in a study of blood T cell repertoires in COVID-19. The repertoire was sequenced with immunoSEQ multiplex PCR; TCRdb's copy has only in-frame clones and lacks some. The table includes 85,000 to 90,000 clones, more than 75% detected once. Sequencing was carried out using peripheral blood. These receptors all come from a human donor in a cohort sampled during active COVID-19.

V and J are TRBV5-1 and TRBJ2-5; the D gene is possibly TRBD2 (6 bases). V was shortened by 2 bases and J by 1 base, with 9 bases between the two germline ends. CDR1 and CDR2 (germline): SGHRS, YFSETQ. The CDR3 runs to 14 residues. Written as DNA, the CDR3 is TGCGCCAGCAGCTTAGGGACTCTCCAAGAGACCCAGTACTTC. This gives the protein CASSLGTLQETQYF.

V and J are TRBV27 and TRBJ2-1, with TRBD2 as a possible D gene (5 bases). Germline lookup yields CDR1 MNHEY and CDR2 SMNVEV (reference sequence). This CDR3 comprises 14 residues. Trimming removed 6 bases at V and 8 bases at J, with 17 bases between. The CDR3 reads CASSRPDFSHEQFF. The DNA for the CDR3 is TGTGCCAGCAGCCGGCCGGACTTTTCCCATGAGCAGTTCTTC.

This chain joins TRBV6-5 and TRBJ1-3; 7 bases match TRBD1. V lost 0 bases to trimming and J lost 2 bases; unmatched junction nucleotides: 4. This CDR3 comprises 16 residues. Germline V gene lookup returns CDR1 MNHEY and CDR2 SVGAGI. In nucleotides, the CDR3 is TGTGCCAGCAGTTACTCGAAACAGGGGCCTGGAAACACCATATATTTT. Translated, it gives CASSYSKQGPGNTIYF.

The J gene is TRBJ1-1, the V gene TRBV5-1; 7 bases match TRBD1. The length of the CDR3 is 14 residues. Trimming at V came to 7 bases and at J to 7 bases, leaving 13 bases not matched to a gene. Germline V gene lookup returns CDR1 SGHRS and CDR2 YFSETQ. The CDR3 here is CASRAGQDPIEAFF. CDR3 bases: TGCGCCAGCCGGGCAGGACAGGACCCTATTGAAGCTTTCTTT.

This clone is a singleton in its sample. The V call is TRBV11-2, the J call TRBJ2-1; a possible D gene is TRBD1 (6 bases). CDR3 length: 18 amino acids. Germline V lookup: CDR1 SGHAT, CDR2 FQNNGV. The V gene lost 3 bases and the J gene lost 4 bases, with 22 bases spanning the gap. CDR3 nucleotide sequence: TGTGCCAGCAGCTTCGACCCACCTGGACAGAGTCTATACAATGAGCAGTTCTTC. This codes for CASSFDPPGQSLYNEQFF.

This rearrangement joins TRBV6-2 or TRBV6-3 to TRBJ2-7; the match to TRBD2 covers 8 bases. The ends lost 2 bases at V and 4 bases at J; junction bases unmatched: 7. The CDR3 runs 15 residues. The germline gives CDR1 MNHEY, CDR2 SVGEGT. CDR3 protein: CASSYPSAGGYEQYF. The CDR3 DNA is TGTGCCAGCAGTTACCCCTCGGCGGGAGGATACGAGCAGTACTTC.

The table lists this clone with a few counts. The rearrangement links TRBV15 to TRBJ2-7; 8 bases map to TRBD2. Trimming took 5 bases from V and 6 from J; bases not matched to a gene: 3. Germline CDR1 and CDR2: LNHNV and YYDKDF (reference sequence). This CDR3 contains 12 residues. CDR3 in DNA: TGTGCCACCAGCCCGGGGGGGCTCGAGCAGTACTTC. Protein: CATSPGGLEQYF.

The chain has TRBV7-8 and TRBJ2-3, with 7 bases aligning to TRBD2. V shed 1 base and J 0 bases; nucleotides not matched to a gene: 7. Germline assignment: CDR1 SGHVS and CDR2 FQNEAQ. The CDR3 spans 17 residues. The CDR3 DNA reads TGTGCCAGCAGCTTAGGGGTGGGTAGCGGGAGCACAGATACGCAGTATTTT. Its translation is CASSLGVGSGSTDTQYF.

CDR3 coding DNA: TGTGCCAGCAGCGTAGGTTCCCTAGCGGGTTCCTACGAGCAGTACTTC. This sequence encodes CASSVGSLAGSYEQYF. The V and J genes are TRBV9 and TRBJ2-7; TRBD2 matches 8 bases. Losses at the gene ends were 0 bases for V and 1 base for J; bases not matched to a gene: 6. Germline CDR1 SGDLS, CDR2 YYNGEE. The CDR3 runs 16 residues.

This clone was picked up a small number of times. This rearrangement joins TRBV6-5 to TRBJ1-6; 7 bases align to TRBD1. The CDR3 has 15 residues. Germline loops: CDR1 MNHEY, CDR2 SVGAGI. Unmatched junction bases numbered 6, after V lost 4 bases and J lost 6 bases. The CDR3 DNA reads TGTGCCAGCAGTTTCAACAGGGGTAGTAATTCACCCCTCCACTTT. Amino acid sequence: CASSFNRGSNSPLHF.

The V call is TRBV9, the J call TRBJ2-5; weak D call: TRBD2 (5 bases). Germline assignment: CDR1 SGDLS and CDR2 YYNGEE. Trimming stripped 0 bases from V and 5 bases from J, with 8 bases between. This CDR3 region has 13 residues. CDR3 DNA sequence: TGTGCCAGCAGCGTAGCGGGGTGGGAGACCCAGTACTTC. It yields the protein CASSVAGWETQYF.

The chain joins TRBV7-2 to TRBJ1-3; D might be TRBD1 (5 bases). Trimming stripped 0 bases from V and 0 bases from J, with 9 bases between. The germline V gene encodes CDR1 SGHTA and CDR2 FQGNSA. There are 16 residues in the CDR3. CDR3 sequence (DNA): TGTGCCAGCAGCTTAGCGCACAGGAGCTCTGGAAACACCATATATTTT. It specifies CASSLAHRSSGNTIYF.

This clone appeared a single time. V usage is TRBV9 and J usage is TRBJ2-5; 10 bases map to TRBD1. The CDR3 covers 15 residues. The V gene's germline CDR1 is SGDLS and CDR2 YYNGEE. Germline trimming cut 0 bases from V and 4 bases from J; bases unmatched to any gene: 3. CDR3 region: CASSVGQGARETQYF. CDR3 nucleotide sequence: TGTGCCAGCAGCGTAGGACAGGGGGCAAGAGAGACCCAGTACTTC.

This chain joins TRBV12-3 or TRBV12-4 and TRBJ2-1, with TRBD2 identical over 7 bases. The J segment lost 8 bases and the V segment lost 10 bases, leaving 11 bases of the junction unmatched. The CDR3 is 13 residues long. CDR3 amino acids: CATGNAGVHEQFF. The DNA of the CDR3 is TGTGCCACCGGAAATGCGGGGGTCCATGAGCAGTTCTTC.

This chain connects TRBV27 to TRBJ1-6; a weak D match, TRBD1 (5 bases). Germline lookup yields CDR1 MNHEY and CDR2 SMNVEV (reference sequence). This CDR3 comprises 15 residues. Trimming took 8 bases from V and 7 from J, leaving 18 bases between them. DNA of the CDR3: TGTGCCAGCGGGGGACTGAACCGGTGGAATTCACCCCTCCACTTT. It yields the protein CASGGLNRWNSPLHF.

This chain uses TRBV6-4 with TRBJ2-1, with 13 bases matching TRBD2. The CDR3 totals 14 residues. The V gene's germline CDR1 is MRHNA and CDR2 SNTAGT. J lost 9 bases, V lost 3 bases, and 2 bases had no gene match. The CDR3 is CASSELAGGSEQFF. CDR3 in DNA: TGTGCCAGCAGTGAACTAGCGGGAGGGTCTGAGCAGTTCTTC.

This clone was found a few times. V usage is TRBV4-3 and J usage is TRBJ2-5; maybe TRBD2 (6 bases). This CDR3 has 15 amino acids. The germline V and J ends were trimmed by 1 base and 4 bases, with 13 bases remaining between them. From germline, CDR1 is LGHNA and CDR2 YSLEER. The CDR3 region is CASSQGPSSAETQYF. The CDR3 DNA reads TGCGCCAGCAGCCAAGGCCCGTCTAGCGCAGAGACCCAGTACTTC.

The chain is built from TRBV20-1 and TRBJ2-3; no clear D gene. The CDR3 is 16 amino acids. V lost 3 bases, J lost 3 bases, and 19 bases lay in between. Germline V lookup: CDR1 DFQATT, CDR2 SNEGSKA (reference sequence). CDR3 region: CSASWADPWVTDTQYF. The CDR3 DNA sequence: TGCAGTGCTAGTTGGGCAGACCCCTGGGTTACAGATACGCAGTATTTT.